This TCR beta chain was captured by sequencing in a study of OX40 agonist ivuxolimab in advanced cancers. The V and J ends lost 5 bases and 2 bases respectively, with 9 bases between them. CDR3 length equals 13 residues. Germline CDR1 reads LNHDA; CDR2 reads SQIVND (reference sequence). TCRdb keeps only in-frame clones here, not all; method: immunoSEQ multiplex PCR. The table shows 90,000 to 100,000 clones, with 90% occurring only once. If patients had autoimmune disease history or systemic immunosuppression, they were excluded. The chain couples TRBV19 to TRBJ1-1; D uncertain. This specimen was CD4+ or CD8+ T cells sorted from blood, taken in a trial of the OX40 agonist ivuxolimab. This sequence was found in an adult with an advanced solid tumor such as melanoma, head and neck, liver or kidney cancer. The CDR3 DNA is TGTGCCAGTAGTGGCCAGTTTAACACTGAAGCTTTCTTT. This encodes CASSGQFNTEAFF.